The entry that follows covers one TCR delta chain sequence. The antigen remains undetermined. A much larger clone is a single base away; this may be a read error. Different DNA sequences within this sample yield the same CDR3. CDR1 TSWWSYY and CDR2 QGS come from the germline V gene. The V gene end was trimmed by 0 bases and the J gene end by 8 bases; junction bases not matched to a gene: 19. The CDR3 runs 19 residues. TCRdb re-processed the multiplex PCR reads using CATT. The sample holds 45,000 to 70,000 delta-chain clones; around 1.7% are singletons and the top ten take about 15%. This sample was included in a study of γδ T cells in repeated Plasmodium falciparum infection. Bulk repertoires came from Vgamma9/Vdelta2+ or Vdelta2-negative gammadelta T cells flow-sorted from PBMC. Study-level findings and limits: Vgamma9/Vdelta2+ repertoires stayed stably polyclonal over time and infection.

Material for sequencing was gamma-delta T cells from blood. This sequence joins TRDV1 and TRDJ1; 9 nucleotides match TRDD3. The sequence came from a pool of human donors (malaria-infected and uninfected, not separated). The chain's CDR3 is CALGELGRPRILGDTKLIF. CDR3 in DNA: TGTGCTCTTGGGGAACTGGGACGACCTAGAATACTGGGGGACACGAAACTCATCTTT.